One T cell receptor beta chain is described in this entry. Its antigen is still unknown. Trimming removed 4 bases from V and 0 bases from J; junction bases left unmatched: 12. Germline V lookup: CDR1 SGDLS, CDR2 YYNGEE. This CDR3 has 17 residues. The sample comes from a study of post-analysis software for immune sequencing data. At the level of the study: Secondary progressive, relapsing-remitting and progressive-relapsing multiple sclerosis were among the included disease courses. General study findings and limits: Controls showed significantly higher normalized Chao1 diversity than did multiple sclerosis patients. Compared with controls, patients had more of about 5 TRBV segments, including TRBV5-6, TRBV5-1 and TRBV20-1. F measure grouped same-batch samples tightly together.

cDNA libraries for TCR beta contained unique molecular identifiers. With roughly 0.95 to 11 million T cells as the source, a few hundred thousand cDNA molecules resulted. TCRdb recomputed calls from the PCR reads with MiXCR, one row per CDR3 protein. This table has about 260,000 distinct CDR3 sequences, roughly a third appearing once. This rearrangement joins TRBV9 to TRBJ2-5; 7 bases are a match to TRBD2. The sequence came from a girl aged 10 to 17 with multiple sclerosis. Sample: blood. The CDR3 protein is CASSSRTNGGNQETQYF. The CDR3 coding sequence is TGTGCCAGCAGCTCCCGGACTAACGGGGGGAACCAAGAGACCCAGTACTTC.